This entry is about one T cell receptor beta chain. Its antigen is undetermined. Study results and caveats: Tumor Tregs overlapped most with tumor, then blood, naive CD4+ cells. The TCR gene usage of tumor memory CD4+ T cells clustered together with blood and lymph node memory CD4+ cells and with lymph node naive CD4+ cells. Whole repertoires were not studied in the larger cohort, only one V-J beta rearrangement.

This CDR3 is built from 11 residues. The germline V and J ends were trimmed by 6 bases and 7 bases, with 6 bases remaining between them. The germline V gene encodes CDR1 KGHDR and CDR2 SFDVKD. Constant-region reverse primers amplified full-length variable regions, followed by semi-nested Nested Universal Primer A PCR. TCRdb re-analysed the 5' RACE reads in MiXCR, keeping a single row per CDR3 protein. The sample has roughly 64,000 distinct CDR3 sequences, 20% to 25% seen once. The sample consisted of memory CD4+ T cells sorted from a lymph node. Subset denoted: memory CD4+ T cells, CD4+CD45RO+CD25-. The chain employs TRBV24-1 and TRBJ2-1; weak D call: TRBD2 (5 bases). The source of this sequence is a female donor with breast cancer. The CDR3 DNA is TGTGCCACCAGTAGGGAGAATGAGCAGTTCTTC. It specifies CATSRENEQFF.